This T cell receptor beta chain was retrieved from a study of blood T cell repertoires in COVID-19. Looking at the study overall: Collection of acute and convalescent COVID-19 samples took place in the United States, Italy and Spain.

As originally analysed: Reference gene primer amplification gave estimated nucleated cell counts. Sequenced by immunoSEQ multiplex PCR; TCRdb stores in-frame clones only, minus some. Clonal size and the V and J genes are those of that table, whereas D and trimming came from the DNA. The sample carries 200,000 to 250,000 clones, around 90% recorded once. Sequenced: PBMCs or T cells enriched from blood (not recorded which). The receptor comes from a man aged 25 to 45 who had been exposed to COVID-19.

The CDR3, as DNA: TGCGCCAGCAGCCAGAGGCCGGACAGGTTGACTGGGGCCAACGTCCTGACTTTC. This sequence encodes CASSQRPDRLTGANVLTF. The rearrangement uses TRBV4-1 and TRBJ2-6, with 7 positions matching TRBD1. Germline CDR1 MGHRA, CDR2 YSYEKL. The CDR3 totals 18 residues. With 3 bases clipped from V and 2 bases from J, the junction kept 10 bases outside the gene matches.